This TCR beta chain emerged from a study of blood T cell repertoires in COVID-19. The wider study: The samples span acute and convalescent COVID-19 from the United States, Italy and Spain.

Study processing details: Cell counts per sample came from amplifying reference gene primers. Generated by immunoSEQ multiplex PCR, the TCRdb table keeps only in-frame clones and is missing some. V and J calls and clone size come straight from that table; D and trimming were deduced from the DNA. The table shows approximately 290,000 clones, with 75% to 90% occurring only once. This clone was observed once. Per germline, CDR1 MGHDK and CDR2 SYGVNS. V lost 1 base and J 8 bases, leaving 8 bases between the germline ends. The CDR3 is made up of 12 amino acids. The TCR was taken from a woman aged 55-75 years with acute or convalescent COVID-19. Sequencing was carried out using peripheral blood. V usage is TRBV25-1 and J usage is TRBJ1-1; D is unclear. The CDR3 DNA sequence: TGTGCCAGCAGTGAATTCCGAGGGGAAGCTTTCTTT. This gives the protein CASSEFRGEAFF. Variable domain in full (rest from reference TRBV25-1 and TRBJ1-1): EADIYQTPRYLVIGTGKKITLECSQTMGHDKMYWYQQDPGMELHLIHYSYGVNSTEKGDLSSESTVSRIRTEHFPLTLESARPSHTSQYLCASSEFRGEAFFGQGTRLTVV.